One sample yielded the 16 T cell receptor beta chains listed below, sequenced in a study of blood T cell repertoires in COVID-19. Sequenced by immunoSEQ multiplex PCR; TCRdb stores in-frame clones only, minus some. The sample includes about 200,000 clones, 85% of them seen just once. Sequenced: peripheral blood. Source of these receptors: a man aged 55 to 70 with COVID-19, enrolled during active disease.

The V call is TRBV5-1, the J call TRBJ1-2; 12 nucleotides match TRBD1. Per germline, CDR1 SGHRS and CDR2 YFSETQ. With 3 bases clipped from V and 7 bases from J, the junction kept 7 bases outside the gene matches. This CDR3 region has 15 residues. CDR3 amino acids: CASSSGTGGGGGYTF. The CDR3 nucleotides are TGCGCCAGCAGCTCCGGGACAGGGGGCGGAGGTGGCTACACCTTC.

This clone was recorded once. The chain links TRBV19 to TRBJ2-1, with TRBD1 matching over 7 bases. The CDR3 totals 15 residues. V was pared by 3 bases and J by 0 bases, with 2 bases of the junction left unmatched. Germline V lookup: CDR1 LNHDA, CDR2 SQIVND (reference sequence). CDR3 region: CASSMTGPSYNEQFF. For the CDR3, the DNA is TGTGCCAGTAGTATGACAGGGCCCTCCTACAATGAGCAGTTCTTC.

The chain combines TRBV28 with TRBJ2-4, with TRBD1 matching over 9 bases. The CDR3 spans 15 residues. The V gene end was trimmed by 6 bases and the J gene end by 1 base; junction bases not matched to a gene: 4. Germline values: CDR1 MDHEN, CDR2 SYDVKM. DNA for the CDR3: TGTGCCAGCAGGGGACAGGGAGTCGCCAAAAACATTCAGTACTTC. Protein sequence: CASRGQGVAKNIQYF.

This chain links TRBV5-1 with TRBJ1-1, with a tentative D call TRBD1 (5 bases). V lost 1 base to trimming and J lost 1 base, with 8 bases between them. The CDR3 consists of 14 residues. Germline lookup yields CDR1 SGHRS and CDR2 YFSETQ. DNA for the CDR3: TGCGCCAGCAGCTTGCCCAGGGAGAACACTGAAGCTTTCTTT. This sequence encodes CASSLPRENTEAFF.

This clone has just one count. This chain uses TRBV19 with TRBJ1-2; a possible D gene is TRBD1 (5 bases). CDR1 and CDR2 from the germline V gene are LNHDA and SQIVND (reference sequence). V shed 10 bases and J shed 5 bases, with 14 bases lying between them. The CDR3 runs 12 residues. The CDR3 is CATRDFIYGYTF. For the CDR3, the DNA is TGTGCCACCCGGGACTTCATTTATGGCTACACCTTC. The full variable domain, its missing parts supplied by reference TRBV19 and TRBJ1-2, is DGGITQSPKYLFRKEGQNVTLSCEQNLNHDAMYWYRQDPGQGLRLIYYSQIVNDFQKGDIAEGYSVSREKKESFPLTVTSAQKNPTAFYLCATRDFIYGYTFGSGTRLTVV.

This chain links TRBV4-2 with TRBJ1-2; D is perhaps TRBD1 (5 bases). Trimming removed 4 bases from V and 1 base from J, with 25 bases in between. Germline V CDR1 and CDR2: LGHNA, YNFKEQ. The CDR3 spans 19 residues. The CDR3 DNA sequence: TGTGCCAGCAGCCGCCAAATACCCGGGGGGAGGGATAATAACTATGGCTACACCTTC. Amino acid sequence: CASSRQIPGGRDNNYGYTF.

In DNA form, the CDR3 reads TGTGCCAGCAGCCAAGCTGGACTGAATCTAAATTCACCCCTCCACTTT. Amino acid sequence: CASSQAGLNLNSPLHF. The chain employs TRBV3-1 (or the pseudogene TRBV3-2) and TRBJ1-6; D is undetermined. The V gene lost 1 base and the J gene lost 7 bases, with 14 bases spanning the gap. The CDR3 length is 16 residues. The germline V gene encodes CDR1 LGHDT and CDR2 YNNKEL (reference sequence).

This sequence joins TRBV6-2 or TRBV6-3 and TRBJ2-1, with D tentatively TRBD2 (6 bases). This CDR3 is built from 16 residues. Trimming cost V 4 bases and J 8 bases, with 21 bases left between them. The germline V gene encodes CDR1 MNHEY and CDR2 SVGEGT. DNA for the CDR3: TGTGCCAGCAGTTCCCCTAGACCGGGAGTGAGGGATGAGCAGTTCTTC. Translating it yields CASSSPRPGVRDEQFF.

This chain links TRBV5-1 with TRBJ2-3; D unresolved. V was shortened by 3 bases and J by 5 bases, with 13 bases between the two germline ends. CDR3 size: 14 residues. Germline V gene data show CDR1 as SGHRS and CDR2 as YFSETQ. CDR3 region: CASSSMSGVDTQYF. The CDR3 nucleotides read TGCGCCAGCAGCTCCATGTCCGGAGTAGATACGCAGTATTTT.

The chain links TRBV29-1 to TRBJ2-2; 7 positions match TRBD2. CDR3 size: 13 residues. V lost 4 bases, J lost 7 bases, and 6 bases stayed unmatched. CDR1 SQVTM and CDR2 ANQGSEA come from the germline V gene. The CDR3 sequence: CSVGSGTIGELFF. The CDR3 coding sequence is TGCAGCGTTGGCAGCGGGACTATCGGGGAGCTGTTTTTT.

The chain recombines TRBV19 with TRBJ2-7, with 8 nucleotides matching TRBD1. The CDR3 contains 15 residues. Germline V CDR1 and CDR2: LNHDA, SQIVND (reference sequence). J was trimmed by 2 bases and V by 4 bases; bases with no gene match: 7. The CDR3 DNA is TGTGCCAGTAGTAACCAGGGGGCAATAACCTACGAGCAGTACTTC. It encodes CASSNQGAITYEQYF. Complete variable domain (other parts from reference TRBV19 and TRBJ2-7): DGGITQSPKYLFRKEGQNVTLSCEQNLNHDAMYWYRQDPGQGLRLIYYSQIVNDFQKGDIAEGYSVSREKKESFPLTVTSAQKNPTAFYLCASSNQGAITYEQYFGPGTRLTVT.

V gene TRBV5-4 combines with J gene TRBJ2-5, with D tentatively TRBD2 (5 bases). The V gene lost 1 base and the J gene lost 5 bases, with 12 bases spanning the gap. This CDR3 comprises 14 residues. The germline CDR1 and CDR2 sequences are SGHNT and YYREEE (reference sequence). CDR3 bases: TGTGCCAGCAGCTTGCCGGATGGCGGGGAGACCCAGTACTTC. It is translated as CASSLPDGGETQYF.

The chain links TRBV4-1 to TRBJ2-1, with TRBD2 identical over 9 bases. Trimming cost V 1 base and J 5 bases; bases outside gene matches: 12. Germline CDR1 and CDR2: MGHRA and YSYEKL. CDR3 length equals 18 residues. The CDR3 nucleotides are TGCGCCAGCAGCCAAGGGGTAGTAGCGGGAGTATTAGACAATGAGCAGTTCTTC. This gives the protein CASSQGVVAGVLDNEQFF.

The chain couples TRBV19 to TRBJ1-2; D might be TRBD1 (5 bases). This CDR3 comprises 14 residues. Looked up from germline, CDR1 is LNHDA and CDR2 is SQIVND (reference sequence). Trimming removed 7 bases from V and 3 bases from J, with 15 bases in between. The CDR3 DNA is TGTGCCAGTAACCCCAGGGAAGGGTACTATGGCTACACCTTC. It yields the protein CASNPREGYYGYTF.

This chain uses TRBV10-3 with TRBJ1-1; D not certain. Trimming took off 4 bases at V and 1 base at J, with 7 bases between the two ends. The germline V gene encodes CDR1 ENHRY and CDR2 SYGVKD. This CDR3 has 13 amino acids. Written as DNA, the CDR3 is TGTGCCATCAGTGGTGGGCAGAACACTGAAGCTTTCTTT. Its protein product is CAISGGQNTEAFF.

The V call is TRBV28, the J call TRBJ1-1; D might be TRBD1 (5 bases). Deletions cut 10 bases from V and 3 bases from J, with 24 bases between. The CDR3 consists of 16 residues. CDR1 and CDR2 (germline): MDHEN, SYDVKM. This CDR3 is CATELYMGGSYTEAFF. The DNA for the CDR3 is TGTGCCACCGAGTTATATATGGGGGGGTCCTACACTGAAGCTTTCTTT.